Below, one T cell receptor (beta chain) is given with its context. What it binds is not known. This entry comes from a study of shared clonotypes between healthy human individuals. Study-wide results and caveats: It was observed that 5% to 6% of naive CD4 clonotypes were shared across a handful of donors.

In germline, CDR1 is SQVTM, CDR2 ANQGSEA. The CDR3 has 11 residues. Clones were read by immunoSEQ multiplex PCR, and TCRdb kept only the in-frame ones, dropping some. The sample records a few hundred thousand clones, 97% being singletons. The receptor was isolated from a woman aged 25 to 39 in good health. Source material: naive CD4+ T cells sorted from blood. Subset described: CD45RA+ positively selected. This chain uses TRBV29-1 with TRBJ2-5, with D hard to call. The DNA end lines up better with TRBJ2-7; the J call may be wrong. CDR3 amino acids: CSVASPYEQYF. For the CDR3, the DNA is TGCAGCGTTGCCTCCCCCTACGAGCAGTACTTC.